This entry concerns a single T cell receptor beta chain. This clone's antigen is unknown. Per-base qualities were not stored, and no clone one base away is much larger. The trim is 6 bases for V and 5 bases for J, with a gap of 13 bases between the germline ends. CDR3 length: 13 amino acids, cysteine to phenylalanine. Only the CDR3 part of the read is kept: 39 bases, read in frame from the first base. The germline V gene gives CDR1 as MNHEY and CDR2 as SVGAGI. The label giving this sample's time point can be read as: 4 weeks on oral tofacitinib. Taken with the paper, the label for treatment or condition translates to: oral pan-JAK inhibitor, 5-10 mg twice daily. Lesional scalp punch biopsies and peripheral blood were collected from alopecia areata patients. After PBMCs were isolated by density centrifugation and stained for CD3, CD4 and CD8, a FACSAria was used to sort CD4+ and CD8+ T cells. This record belongs to a study of CD8+ T cells in alopecia areata (dated by TCRdb to the late 2010s). For the wider study: Treated patients were enrolled in an open-label pilot trial of oral tofacitinib, 5 to 10 mg twice daily, for moderate-to-severe alopecia areata. In treated patients, disease severity was measured using the SALT score, which gives the percentage of scalp surface area affected. Patients stayed on tofacitinib for 6 to 18 months and then had 6 months of follow-up off drug so that delayed response and recurrence could be assessed. The RNA source kit depended on sample type: the PAXgene miRNA kit for fixed scalp, the miRNeasy kit for PBMCs, and the RNeasy kit for mouse skin. Biopsies were taken from tofacitinib-treated patients at baseline and again at 4 and 24 weeks into treatment, and several of those patients also had a later scalp biopsy. immunoSEQ multiplex PCR using 35 Vbeta forward primers and 13 Jbeta reverse primers was used to amplify TCRbeta CDR3 regions. Clonality in the scalp was compared among normal scalp (n=4), patchy alopecia areata scalp (n=8), and alopecia totalis/universalis scalp (n=8). The study used high-throughput TCRbeta sequencing to examine T cell clonal expansion in alopecia areata, in both the C3H/HeJ mouse model and human patients. Scalp tissue and sorted CD4+ and CD8+ peripheral blood T cells from patchy and totalis/universalis alopecia areata patients and from healthy controls were covered by human TCRbeta sequencing. General conclusions and limits of the study: Scalp clonality and the number of expanded CD8+ clones among the top 100 scalp clones were significantly decreased by tofacitinib. The treated cohort was small, with a single nonresponder, so links between baseline CD8+ expansion and response need larger studies. Many expanded lesional clones were found to persist in scalp and blood during tofacitinib treatment, and relapse after treatment cessation may be partly explained by this persistence. Scalp TCR repertoire analysis is complicated because resident alphabeta T cells in normal human skin are also sequenced, whereas mouse skin is dominated by gammadelta T cells. Shared TCR sequences between patients were less evident than in mice, which may be partly attributable to HLA diversity in the patient population. Compared with normal scalp, lesional scalp, particularly in alopecia totalis/universalis, had higher clonality and more expanded CD8+ clones, which suggests antigenic drive.

The library was produced with the immunoSEQ multiplex PCR assay. RNA was extracted from all samples and reverse transcribed into cDNA, which served as template for TCR sequencing. First-strand cDNA was synthesized with SuperScript III using a 2:1 mix of oligo-dT and random hexamers. A synthetic immune receptor repertoire was used to assess amplification bias, and residual bias was removed computationally. The authors' pipeline ran thus. Raw reads were preprocessed to remove errors, and CDR3 was defined according to IMGT conventions as the region from the conserved cysteine to phenylalanine. Clonality was computed as 1 minus the Shannon entropy, with the entropy normalized by log2 of the number of productive unique TCRs. Whether each scalp clone was CD4 or CD8 was inferred by checking scalp TCRbeta sequences against the CD4 and CD8 repertoires from sorted blood. What TCRdb holds here is the immuneACCESS table cut down to in-frame rearrangements. Part of the clones is not present; checked against another copy, under half of the missing clones reflect an unresolved V gene, and the others are unexplained. V, J and clone size derive from that table, while D and trimming were established from the DNA sequence. Present in this sample are about 190,000 clones, 64% of which were seen just once. The ten largest clones add up to roughly 4.2% of the sample.

The receptor chain draws on TRBV6-5 and TRBJ1-1; TRBD1 could be the D gene, as 5 bases match. The receptor's source is a human donor with alopecia areata. Here the sequenced sample was CD4+ T cells sorted from blood, taken at week 4, from a patient treated with tofacitinib. The nucleotides read TGTGCCAGCAGAAACGAGGGGTCGACTGAAGCTTTCTTT. This gives the protein CASRNEGSTEAFF.